The 26 T cell receptor beta chains given below trace back to one sample, sequenced in a study of blood T cell repertoires in COVID-19. Clones were sequenced by immunoSEQ multiplex PCR, and TCRdb holds only the in-frame ones, with some missing. This table has a few hundred thousand clones, roughly nine tenths appearing once. The sample comprised PBMCs or T cells enriched from blood (not recorded which). The receptors here all came from a woman aged 50 to 65 who had recovered from COVID-19.

V and J are TRBV19 and TRBJ1-5, with a tentative D call TRBD1 (5 bases). Looked up from germline, CDR1 is LNHDA and CDR2 is SQIVND (reference sequence). The V end was cut by 5 bases, the J end by 7 bases, with 24 bases between. The CDR3 has 17 residues. Written as DNA, the CDR3 is TGTGCCAGTAGTTTTGGGCAGGGTGGGTCGTTCTTCCAGCCCCAGCATTTT. Its translation: CASSFGQGGSFFQPQHF.

The chain recombines TRBV4-2 with TRBJ2-5, with 11 bases that match TRBD2. V trimming: 0 bases; J trimming: 5 bases; junction bases outside the gene matches: 20. The germline V gene has CDR1 LGHNA and CDR2 YNFKEQ. This CDR3 comprises 21 residues. As DNA, the CDR3 is TGTGCCAGCAGCCAAGATTTATCCGTCACGATTAGCGGGAGGGCCGGGGAGACCCAGTACTTC. It yields the protein CASSQDLSVTISGRAGETQYF.

The genes are TRBV7-6 and TRBJ2-3; TRBD2 matches at 11 bases. The CDR3 length is 15 residues. Germline V lookup: CDR1 SGHVS, CDR2 FNYEAQ. The V gene end was trimmed by 8 bases and the J gene end by 2 bases; junction bases not matched to a gene: 6. Here the CDR3 DNA reads TGTGCCAGCTCACGACTAGCGGGATACACAGATACGCAGTATTTT. This translates into CASSRLAGYTDTQYF.

This clone was seen only once. The chain couples TRBV6-2 or TRBV6-3 to TRBJ2-7; 7 nucleotides align to TRBD2. Looked up from germline, CDR1 is MNHEY and CDR2 is SVGEGT. This CDR3 region has 16 residues. Germline trimming cut 5 bases from V and 1 base from J; bases unmatched to any gene: 11. The CDR3 region is CASSPSVAGVSYEQYF. The CDR3 DNA is TGTGCCAGCAGTCCCTCCGTCGCGGGAGTTTCCTACGAGCAGTACTTC.

The chain employs TRBV27 and TRBJ2-3; the match to TRBD1 covers 10 bases. Germline V CDR1 and CDR2: MNHEY, SMNVEV (reference sequence). Unmatched junction bases numbered 12, after V lost 6 bases and J lost 6 bases. This CDR3 contains 16 residues. CDR3 sequence reads: CASSPTGGGYGDTQYF. The CDR3 nucleotides read TGTGCCAGCAGCCCGACAGGGGGCGGATACGGGGATACGCAGTATTTT.

This clone was picked up a small number of times. The chain carries TRBV7-8 and TRBJ1-5, with TRBD1 matching over 8 bases. After removal of 4 bases from V and 6 bases from J, the junction contained 8 bases not matched to a gene. This CDR3 spans 15 amino acids. The germline V gene encodes CDR1 SGHVS and CDR2 FQNEAQ. The CDR3, as DNA: TGTGCCAGCAGCTCGGGGACCGGACAGGGTCAGCCCCAGCATTTT. Amino acid sequence: CASSSGTGQGQPQHF.

The chain combines TRBV7-9 with TRBJ1-2, with a tentative D call TRBD1 (5 bases). Trimming took off 5 bases at V and 8 bases at J, with 15 bases between the two ends. CDR1 SEHNR and CDR2 FQNEAQ come from the germline V gene (reference sequence). The CDR3 has 13 residues. The CDR3: CASSVNRRLGYTF. DNA of the CDR3: TGTGCCAGCAGCGTAAACAGGAGATTGGGCTACACCTTC.

J is TRBJ1-1 and V is TRBV7-9; 7 nucleotides align to TRBD1. The CDR3 loop spans 15 amino acids. Trimming cost V 5 bases and J 0 bases; bases outside gene matches: 6. Per the germline V gene, CDR1 is SEHNR and CDR2 is FQNEAQ (reference sequence). CDR3 nucleotides: TGTGCCAGCAGCCCCAGGGACAGTGTGAACACTGAAGCTTTCTTT. Protein product: CASSPRDSVNTEAFF.

The chain couples TRBV19 to TRBJ1-1, with TRBD1 matching 11 bases. The CDR3 extends over 13 amino acids. The V and J ends lost 7 bases and 3 bases, in that order; junction bases with no gene match: 1. CDR1 is LNHDA, CDR2 SQIVND, per germline (reference sequence). The CDR3 DNA follows: TGTGCCAGTATGGGACAGGGGGACACTGAAGCTTTCTTT. It is translated as CASMGQGDTEAFF.

V is TRBV12-3 or TRBV12-4 and J is TRBJ2-3; D is unclear. V lost 3 bases and J 3 bases, leaving 7 bases between the germline ends. This CDR3 spans 13 amino acids. The CDR3 DNA reads as TGTGCCAGCAGTTTCCCAGGAACAGATACGCAGTATTTT. As protein: CASSFPGTDTQYF.

The chain uses TRBV14 and TRBJ2-3; TRBD2 aligns across 9 bases. This CDR3 has 16 amino acids. Germline loops: CDR1 SGHDN, CDR2 FVKESK. Trimming cost V 2 bases and J 0 bases; bases outside gene matches: 3. In DNA form, the CDR3 reads TGTGCCAGCAGCCAACGGACTAGCGCAAGCACAGATACGCAGTATTTT. This codes for CASSQRTSASTDTQYF.

The V and J genes are TRBV7-3 and TRBJ2-1; possibly TRBD2 for D (6 bases). The CDR3 has 14 amino acids. V lost 5 bases, J lost 8 bases, and 16 bases lay in between. Per germline, CDR1 SGHTA and CDR2 FQGTGA. The CDR3 loop is CASSPQGGVHEQFF. Here the CDR3 DNA reads TGTGCCAGCAGCCCCCAGGGCGGGGTTCATGAGCAGTTCTTC. Variable domain in full (rest from reference TRBV7-3 and TRBJ2-1): GAGVSQTPSNKVTEKGKYVELRCDPISGHTALYWYRQSLGQGPEFLIYFQGTGAADDSGLPNDRFFAVRPEGSVSTLKIQRTERGDSAVYLCASSPQGGVHEQFFGPGTRLTVL.

The J gene is TRBJ1-3, the V gene TRBV20-1; D unclear. With 3 bases removed from V and 7 bases from J, the gap between germline ends came to 7 bases. Germline-derived CDR1 and CDR2 are DFQATT and SNEGSKA (reference sequence). This CDR3 spans 11 amino acids. CDR3 in amino acids: CSARAVNTIYF. Written as DNA, the CDR3 is TGCAGTGCTAGGGCAGTTAACACCATATATTTT.

This clone was counted a few times. This chain uses TRBV12-3 or TRBV12-4 with TRBJ2-7, with a weak D call TRBD1 (5 bases). V was shortened by 7 bases and J by 3 bases, with 10 bases between the two germline ends. The CDR3 is 12 amino acids. The CDR3 spells CASTSTDYEQYF. The DNA of the CDR3 is TGTGCCAGCACCTCGACAGACTACGAGCAGTACTTC.

The genes are TRBV7-2 and TRBJ2-7, with D possibly TRBD2 on 5 matching bases. The CDR3 length is 18 residues. V was pared by 5 bases and J by 6 bases, with 29 bases between. Germline V gives CDR1 SGHTA, CDR2 FQGNSA. The CDR3 DNA follows: TGTGCCAGCAGCGCCAGCTTCGTCCTGGCGGGCCATCTTAGCGAGCAGTACTTC. Translated: CASSASFVLAGHLSEQYF.

This chain uses TRBV6-6 with TRBJ1-2; 7 bases align to TRBD1. The CDR3 sequence is 14 residues long. V trimming: 5 bases; J trimming: 0 bases; junction bases outside the gene matches: 3. CDR1 is MNHNY, CDR2 SVGAGI, per germline (reference sequence). The CDR3 DNA reads as TGTGCCAGCAGTCCCCAGGGGGCTAACTATGGCTACACCTTC. Its translation: CASSPQGANYGYTF.

On this clone: Different DNA sequences within this sample yield the same CDR3. The chain combines TRBV7-9 with TRBJ1-1, with TRBD1 identical over 8 bases. V dropped 5 bases and J dropped 1; count of bases not matched to a gene: 3. Germline CDR1 is SEHNR and CDR2 is FQNEAQ (reference sequence). The CDR3 has 14 residues. CDR3 sequence: CASSHGQGNTEAFF. The CDR3 coding sequence is TGTGCCAGCAGCCACGGACAGGGGAACACTGAAGCTTTCTTT. Filled out from reference TRBV7-9 and TRBJ1-1, the complete variable domain reads DTGVSQNPRHKITKRGQNVTFRCDPISEHNRLYWYRQTLGQGPEFLTYFQNEAQLEKSRLLSDRFSAERPKGSFSTLEIQRTEQGDSAMYLCASSHGQGNTEAFFGQGTRLTVV.

The rearrangement joins TRBV4-3 to TRBJ2-7; 9 bases match TRBD2. The CDR3 consists of 14 residues. V trimming: 5 bases; J trimming: 4 bases; junction bases outside the gene matches: 6. Germline lookup yields CDR1 LGHNA and CDR2 YSLEER. The CDR3 DNA reads TGCGCCAGCAGCGACCGACTAGCGGATTACGAGCAGTACTTC. It codes for CASSDRLADYEQYF.

The V gene is TRBV12-5, the J gene TRBJ1-1; TRBD1 is a possible D gene (6 bases). This CDR3 has 16 amino acids. V gave up 5 bases and J gave up 0 bases, with 16 bases separating them. The germline CDR1 and CDR2 sequences are LGHNT and FRNRAP. CDR3 nucleotides: TGTGCTAGTGGTCTCCGTCAGGGGTCCCTGAACACTGAAGCTTTCTTT. As protein: CASGLRQGSLNTEAFF.

This clone was counted between two and nine times. J is TRBJ2-2 and V is TRBV28; TRBD2 matches at 10 bases. The CDR3 runs 17 residues. Germline CDR1 is MDHEN and CDR2 is SYDVKM. V shed 2 bases, J shed 5 bases, and the junction held 8 bases outside the gene matches. Here the CDR3 DNA reads TGTGCCAGCAGTTTAACCCTAGCGGGAGTGGGAACCGGGGAGCTGTTTTTT. Translating gives CASSLTLAGVGTGELFF.

This chain connects TRBV29-1 to TRBJ1-5; D gene ambiguous. The CDR3 loop spans 12 amino acids. From germline, CDR1 is SQVTM and CDR2 ANQGSEA. V was pared by 3 bases and J by 2 bases, with 5 bases between. CDR3 loop: CSVEYGNQPQHF. The DNA of the CDR3 is TGCAGCGTTGAGTATGGCAATCAGCCCCAGCATTTT.

The chain carries TRBV6-2 or TRBV6-3 and TRBJ2-7; 7 bases line up with TRBD1. CDR3 length: 15 residues. V gave up 5 bases and J gave up 1 base; unmatched junction bases: 8. Per the germline V gene, CDR1 is MNHEY and CDR2 is SVGEGT. The CDR3 DNA follows: TGTGCCAGCAGTCCGCCCGGGACAGCGTCCTACGAGCAGTACTTC. Its protein is CASSPPGTASYEQYF.

This clone was seen only once. J is TRBJ2-5 and V is TRBV7-6; perhaps TRBD2 as D (6 bases). V gave up 4 bases and J gave up 1 base, with 13 bases separating them. The V gene's germline CDR1 is SGHVS and CDR2 FNYEAQ. The CDR3 is made up of 15 amino acids. This CDR3 reads CASSWRASAQETQYF. The CDR3 DNA reads TGTGCCAGCAGCTGGCGAGCTAGCGCCCAAGAGACCCAGTACTTC.

V usage is TRBV19 and J usage is TRBJ1-2; D unresolved. The V and J ends lost 6 bases and 0 bases respectively, with 8 bases between them. CDR1 is LNHDA, CDR2 SQIVND, per germline (reference sequence). The CDR3 is 13 amino acids. This chain's CDR3 is CASRDTSNYGYTF. The DNA for the CDR3 is TGTGCCAGTAGAGACACTTCTAACTATGGCTACACCTTC. The full variable domain, completed using reference TRBV19 and TRBJ1-2, is DGGITQSPKYLFRKEGQNVTLSCEQNLNHDAMYWYRQDPGQGLRLIYYSQIVNDFQKGDIAEGYSVSREKKESFPLTVTSAQKNPTAFYLCASRDTSNYGYTFGSGTRLTVV.

V usage is TRBV18 and J usage is TRBJ2-7; 7 bases fit TRBD2. The germline CDR1 and CDR2 sequences are KGHSH and LQKENI. This CDR3 is built from 15 residues. With 1 base clipped from V and 5 bases from J, the junction kept 8 bases outside the gene matches. Written as DNA, the CDR3 is TGTGCCAGCTCACCACTTTTCGGGAGGATTAACGAGCAGTACTTC. This translates into CASSPLFGRINEQYF.

This clone was observed a few times. The gene calls are TRBV7-2 and TRBJ1-4; no reliable D call. Per the germline V gene, CDR1 is SGHTA and CDR2 is FQGNSA. The CDR3 loop spans 14 amino acids. Trimming shortened V by 5 bases and J by 7 bases, and 14 bases separated the two germline ends. CDR3 coding DNA: TGTGCCAGCAGCCGCGACTCCTCTCCTGAAAAACTGTTTTTT. Translation gives CASSRDSSPEKLFF.